Shown below are 8 T cell receptor beta chains from a single sample sequenced in a study of shared clonotypes between healthy human individuals. Naivety among CD8 cells was defined by CD45RO negativity and positive CCR7 selection, thereby excluding terminally differentiated effector memory CD45RA+ cells. Produced via immunoSEQ multiplex PCR; TCRdb's table is partial and in-frame only. The sample lists about 1,800,000 clones; about 94% were seen once. The source material was naive CD8+ T cells sorted from blood. The receptors were sampled from a man in his late teens or twenties in good health.

Comment on this clone: The same CDR3 also results from other DNA sequences found in this sample. The V and J genes are TRBV27 and TRBJ2-7, with a weak D call TRBD2 (6 bases). Germline-derived CDR1 and CDR2 are MNHEY and SMNVEV (reference sequence). The ends were cut back, 3 bases at V and 4 bases at J, with 13 bases in the middle. The CDR3 contains 14 residues. The CDR3 DNA reads TGTGCCAGCAGTTTCGGCGGGGTCGGGTACGAGCAGTACTTC. Encoded protein: CASSFGGVGYEQYF.

This clone was observed a handful of times. The rearrangement joins TRBV27 to TRBJ2-1; D might be TRBD1 or TRBD2, each matching 6 bases. Germline CDR1 and CDR2: MNHEY and SMNVEV (reference sequence). V lost 6 bases, J lost 5 bases, and 14 bases lay in between. The CDR3 length is 14 residues. The CDR3 DNA is TGTGCCAGCAGCTACCCGGGGGCCCACAATGAGCAGTTCTTC. Protein product: CASSYPGAHNEQFF.

This clone has just one count. The CDR3 nucleotides are TGTGCCAGCAGGCCAACGGGATTTGGAAACGAGCAGTACTTC. Protein sequence: CASRPTGFGNEQYF. The V gene is TRBV27, the J gene TRBJ2-7, with D possibly being TRBD2 (5 bases). Trimming took off 6 bases at V and 5 bases at J, with 17 bases between the two ends. CDR3 size: 14 residues. The germline V gene has CDR1 MNHEY and CDR2 SMNVEV (reference sequence).

The chain uses TRBV28 and TRBJ1-2; D perhaps matches TRBD1 (5 bases). Trimming removed 5 bases from V and 3 bases from J, with 13 bases in between. Germline CDR1 and CDR2: MDHEN and SYDVKM. This CDR3 comprises 14 residues. CDR3 coding DNA: TGTGCCAGCAGTGATGTCGGGGGGGACTATGGCTACACCTTC. This codes for CASSDVGGDYGYTF.

The chain employs TRBV7-9 and TRBJ2-2; TRBD2 matches 9 bases. V lost 1 base, J lost 8 bases, and 5 bases stayed unmatched. Per the germline V gene, CDR1 is SEHNR and CDR2 is FQNEAQ (reference sequence). The CDR3 sequence is 15 residues long. The CDR3 is CASSLVAGVSGELFF. Written as DNA, the CDR3 is TGTGCCAGCAGCTTAGTAGCGGGAGTGTCGGGGGAGCTGTTTTTT.

This chain links TRBV30 with TRBJ2-7; a possible D gene is TRBD1 (6 bases). The CDR3 consists of 12 residues. Deletions cut 5 bases from V and 3 bases from J, with 11 bases between. Germline CDR1 is GTSNPN and CDR2 is SVGIG (reference sequence). CDR3 amino acids: CAWETGNYEQYF. CDR3 sequence (DNA): TGTGCCTGGGAGACAGGTAACTACGAGCAGTACTTC.

This sequence joins TRBV7-6 and TRBJ2-7; perhaps TRBD2 as D (6 bases). CDR1 and CDR2 (germline): SGHVS, FNYEAQ. Trimming removed 6 bases from V and 3 bases from J, with 12 bases in between. There are 13 residues in the CDR3. The CDR3 DNA sequence: TGTGCCAGCAGACGAGGAGGGGACTACGAGCAGTACTTC. Translation gives CASRRGGDYEQYF.

The chain is built from TRBV27 and TRBJ2-7, with D uncertain. Germline V gene lookup returns CDR1 MNHEY and CDR2 SMNVEV (reference sequence). Trimming took off 0 bases at V and 6 bases at J, with 9 bases between the two ends. The CDR3 sequence is 13 residues long. CDR3 nucleotide sequence: TGTGCCAGCAGTTTATCGGTCTCCGGCGAGCAGTACTTC. As protein: CASSLSVSGEQYF.